This T cell receptor beta chain originates from a study of persistence of HIV-infected CD4 T cells. Study-wide context: A median of about eight years of suppressive ART preceded sampling.

The libraries were made with immunoSEQ version 4 in survey mode. Here immunoSEQ multiplex PCR was the method, and the copy in TCRdb shows in-frame clones only, minus some. The sample shows roughly 9,100 clones, more than 65% of them seen only once. This clone was observed a single time. Its antigen is unidentified. Trimming cost V 4 bases and J 2 bases, with 21 bases left between them. The germline CDR1 and CDR2 sequences are MDHEN and SYDVKM. The CDR3 is made up of 18 amino acids. Cells were stimulated with overlapping HIV-1 Gag 15-mer peptides. Responding CD4+ T cells were sorted by upregulation of both CD40 ligand and CD69.

The chain combines TRBV28 with TRBJ2-1, with D unresolved. The sample in question was CD4+ T cells sorted from PBMCs after roughly 19-hour stimulation, obtained from a patient who received antiretroviral therapy. This TCR derives from an adult woman with HIV who was CMV-seropositive. The CDR3 loop reads CASSSHKQSVGPYNEQFF. The CDR3 bases are TGTGCCAGCAGTTCCCATAAACAGTCGGTAGGCCCCTACAATGAGCAGTTCTTC.